The 31 T cell receptor beta chains reported below all come from one sample, sequenced in a study of vaccination and CD4 T cells after COVID-19. Oncomine TCR Beta short-read sequencing was applied to DNA from cultured CD4+ T cells. Each CDR3 protein gets one entry after TCRdb re-called the PCR reads with MiXCR. This sample has about 12,000 distinct CDR3 sequences, with around 47% found just once. No antigens are known for them. Indicated treatment: roughly nine-day PBMC culture with coronavirus spike peptide pools or control peptides (ViraFEST assay). The sequenced sample consisted of CD4+ T cells from blood, cultured in vitro. The receptors come from a human donor who had recovered from COVID-19.

This rearrangement joins TRBV28 to TRBJ1-6; no clear D gene. This CDR3 spans 12 amino acids. From germline, CDR1 is MDHEN and CDR2 SYDVKM. Trimming shortened V by 3 bases and J by 6 bases, and 3 bases separated the two germline ends. The CDR3 region has the DNA TGTGCCAGCAGTTTCGTTAATTCACCCCTCCACTTT. Protein: CASSFVNSPLHF.

This chain links TRBV6-1 with TRBJ2-2; no reliable D call. Germline V lookup: CDR1 MNHNS, CDR2 SASEGT. The CDR3 extends over 16 amino acids. With 5 bases removed from V and 1 base from J, the gap between germline ends came to 14 bases. CDR3 nucleotide sequence: TGTGCCAGCAGTCCGGACCGAACCGGGAACACCGGGGAGCTGTTTTTT. It translates to CASSPDRTGNTGELFF.

V and J are TRBV11-2 and TRBJ2-7; D gene uncertain. The germline V and J ends were trimmed by 0 bases and 3 bases, with 3 bases remaining between them. In germline, CDR1 is SGHAT, CDR2 FQNNGV. This CDR3 spans 12 amino acids. The CDR3 DNA reads TGTGCCAGCAGCTTAGATTACTACGAGCAGTACTTC. Its protein product is CASSLDYYEQYF.

This rearrangement joins TRBV7-9 to TRBJ1-3, with a weak D call TRBD1 (6 bases). Germline lookup yields CDR1 SEHNR and CDR2 FQNEAQ (reference sequence). V gave up 8 bases and J gave up 4 bases, with 12 bases separating them. The CDR3 contains 13 residues. The CDR3: CASSTGIGNTIYF. CDR3 coding DNA: TGTGCCAGCTCTACAGGGATCGGAAACACCATATATTTT.

This rearrangement joins TRBV7-3 to TRBJ2-3; maybe TRBD2 (6 bases). Looked up from germline, CDR1 is SGHTA and CDR2 is FQGTGA. There are 14 residues in the CDR3. Trimming stripped 5 bases from V and 6 bases from J, with 15 bases between. The CDR3 DNA reads TGTGCCAGCAGCGTACTAGCAGTGGGTGATACGCAGTATTTT. Translated, it gives CASSVLAVGDTQYF.

This clonotype was seen more than once but under ten times. V and J are TRBV12-3 or TRBV12-4 and TRBJ2-3; 9 positions agree with TRBD2. CDR3 size: 14 residues. J gave up 5 bases and V 5 bases, and 5 bases lay outside the gene matches. The CDR3 nucleotides are TGTGCCAGCAGTAAGACTAGCGGAATAGATACGCAGTATTTT. Protein product: CASSKTSGIDTQYF.

The CDR3 coding sequence is TGTGCCAGCAGCCCTCAGACAGGGGGCAAGGAAAAACTGTTTTTT. Its protein product is CASSPQTGGKEKLFF. The chain links TRBV28 to TRBJ1-4; 10 bases fit TRBD1. The CDR3 length is 15 residues. The germline gives CDR1 MDHEN, CDR2 SYDVKM. Germline trimming cut 6 bases from V and 8 bases from J; bases unmatched to any gene: 9.

This chain links TRBV30 with TRBJ1-5, with D perhaps TRBD1 (6 bases). This CDR3 is built from 13 residues. V lost 2 bases, J lost 7 bases, and 12 bases lay in between. Germline assignment: CDR1 GTSNPN and CDR2 SVGIG (reference sequence). For the CDR3, the DNA is TGTGCCTGGAGTCCAGGGGCTGGGCAGCCCCAGCATTTT. Amino acid sequence: CAWSPGAGQPQHF.

The chain combines TRBV18 with TRBJ1-6; tentatively, D is TRBD1 (5 bases). Germline-derived CDR1 and CDR2 are KGHSH and LQKENI. V lost 5 bases and J lost 6, with 14 bases in between. The CDR3 covers 15 residues. For the CDR3, the DNA is TGTGCCAGCTCAGCCCCGGGACGGCCTAATTCACCCCTCCACTTT. Its protein product is CASSAPGRPNSPLHF.

The rearrangement links TRBV6-1 to TRBJ2-3, with D perhaps TRBD1 or TRBD2 (5 bases each). Germline V CDR1 and CDR2: MNHNS, SASEGT. This CDR3 has 13 amino acids. Trimming took off 6 bases at V and 8 bases at J, with 15 bases between the two ends. The CDR3 loop is CASRQKPGPTQYF. CDR3 nucleotides: TGTGCCAGCAGGCAGAAACCGGGGCCTACGCAGTATTTT.

This clonotype was detected a few times. The rearrangement joins TRBV6-5 to TRBJ1-1, with a tentative D call TRBD1 (5 bases). Germline loops: CDR1 MNHEY, CDR2 SVGAGI. CDR3 size: 17 residues. V lost 0 bases and J lost 4, with 18 bases in between. Here the CDR3 reads CASSYSTARAGFTEAFF. Here the CDR3 DNA reads TGTGCCAGCAGTTACTCGACGGCCAGGGCTGGTTTCACTGAAGCTTTCTTT.

The chain uses TRBV24-1 and TRBJ1-5; TRBD1 matches 11 bases. Trimming took 5 bases from V and 4 from J; bases not matched to a gene: 6. CDR3 length: 16 residues. CDR1 is KGHDR and CDR2 is SFDVKD in the germline V gene. DNA of the CDR3: TGTGCCACCAGTGGGAGGACAGGGGGCGTTAATCAGCCCCAGCATTTT. It codes for CATSGRTGGVNQPQHF.

This chain connects TRBV20-1 to TRBJ2-3; TRBD2 matches at 9 bases. With 4 bases clipped from V and 3 bases from J, the junction kept 8 bases outside the gene matches. CDR1 and CDR2 (germline): DFQATT, SNEGSKA (reference sequence). The CDR3 has 15 amino acids. The CDR3 DNA sequence: TGCAGTGCTACCCGCGGGGGGGAGGGGACAGATACGCAGTATTTT. Translating it yields CSATRGGEGTDTQYF.

By proportion, this clonotype is large. The rearrangement links TRBV20-1 to TRBJ1-2; 10 bases align to TRBD1. Germline CDR1 and CDR2: DFQATT and SNEGSKA (reference sequence). Trimming at V came to 5 bases and at J to 4 bases, leaving 13 bases not matched to a gene. The length of the CDR3 is 16 residues. CDR3 sequence reads: CSALDRGSLYVYGYTF. CDR3 nucleotide sequence: TGCAGTGCTTTGGACAGGGGGAGCCTCTACGTCTATGGCTACACCTTC.

In its sample, this clonotype was seen a few times. This chain joins TRBV20-1 and TRBJ2-7; 10 bases agree with TRBD2. V lost 5 bases and J lost 1; bases outside the gene matches: 11. There are 16 residues in the CDR3. The germline gives CDR1 DFQATT, CDR2 SNEGSKA (reference sequence). CDR3 region: CSAPGPLAGVSYEQYF. CDR3 DNA: TGCAGTGCTCCCGGCCCGCTAGCGGGAGTTTCCTACGAGCAGTACTTC.

This clonotype was observed a few times. The gene calls are TRBV5-4 and TRBJ2-7, with D possibly TRBD2 on 5 matching bases. CDR3 length: 13 amino acids. CDR1 is SGHNT, CDR2 YYREEE, per germline (reference sequence). The V end lost 1 base, the J end lost 3 bases, and 8 bases lay between the germline ends. CDR3 DNA: TGTGCCAGCAGCTTGATAGAGGGCTACGAGCAGTACTTC. It translates to CASSLIEGYEQYF.

This clonotype was seen a few times. The J gene is TRBJ1-1, the V gene TRBV20-1; D is uncertain. Trimming cost V 2 bases and J 4 bases, with 8 bases left between them. The CDR3 has 12 amino acids. In germline, CDR1 is DFQATT, CDR2 SNEGSKA (reference sequence). The chain's CDR3 is CSARIRVTEAFF. As DNA, the CDR3 is TGCAGTGCTAGAATTCGGGTCACTGAAGCTTTCTTT.

This chain connects TRBV19 to TRBJ1-5; 7 nucleotides align to TRBD1. The V and J ends lost 3 bases and 7 bases, in that order; junction bases with no gene match: 9. From germline, CDR1 is LNHDA and CDR2 SQIVND (reference sequence). The CDR3 contains 15 residues. The CDR3 spells CASSIPRGGWQPQHF. CDR3 coding DNA: TGTGCCAGTAGTATCCCCAGGGGGGGATGGCAGCCCCAGCATTTT.

Here the CDR3 DNA reads TGTGCCAGCAGCTTAACGGGGACGACCTACAATGAGCAGTTCTTC. Its translation is CASSLTGTTYNEQFF. The chain carries TRBV7-2 and TRBJ2-1; D may be TRBD1 or TRBD2 (5 bases each). This CDR3 is built from 15 residues. Trimming shortened V by 2 bases and J by 2 bases, and 10 bases separated the two germline ends. Germline CDR1 and CDR2: SGHTA and FQGNSA.

This clonotype was observed a handful of times. The rearrangement uses TRBV20-1 and TRBJ2-3, with TRBD2 matching 13 bases. V lost 1 base to trimming and J lost 7 bases; unmatched junction nucleotides: 8. Looked up from germline, CDR1 is DFQATT and CDR2 is SNEGSKA (reference sequence). CDR3 length: 16 amino acids. CDR3 sequence reads: CSARGTSGGVANTQYF. The CDR3 DNA reads TGCAGTGCTAGAGGAACTAGCGGGGGGGTCGCGAATACGCAGTATTTT.

The genes are TRBV19 and TRBJ1-2; no clear D. CDR3 length equals 14 residues. Trimming took off 8 bases at V and 0 bases at J, with 13 bases between the two ends. CDR1 and CDR2 from the germline V gene are LNHDA and SQIVND (reference sequence). The CDR3 spells CASAFFGANYGYTF. Here the CDR3 DNA reads TGTGCCAGTGCCTTTTTCGGAGCTAACTATGGCTACACCTTC.

The chain couples TRBV11-1 to TRBJ2-1; no clear D. V lost 3 bases, J lost 8 bases, and 8 bases lay in between. Germline values: CDR1 SGHAT, CDR2 FQDESV (reference sequence). The CDR3 has 12 residues. In nucleotides, the CDR3 is TGTGCCAGCAGCTTGACGTTGGATGAGCAGTTCTTC. Translated, it gives CASSLTLDEQFF.

This clonotype has more than one count but fewer than ten. The chain combines TRBV28 with TRBJ2-5; 11 positions agree with TRBD2. The length of the CDR3 is 15 residues. CDR1 MDHEN and CDR2 SYDVKM come from the germline V gene. The junction had 8 bases not matched to a gene; V was cut back by 6 bases and J by 5 bases. The CDR3 protein is CASSTQTSGTETQYF. CDR3 DNA sequence: TGTGCCAGCAGCACACAGACTAGCGGGACTGAGACCCAGTACTTC.

This clonotype was seen a handful of times. The chain carries TRBV6-1 and TRBJ1-2; 8 positions agree with TRBD1. This CDR3 region has 12 residues. The trim removed 6 bases at V and 4 bases at J, leaving 1 base unmatched. From germline, CDR1 is MNHNS and CDR2 SASEGT. CDR3 DNA: TGTGCCAGCAGCGACAGGGGCTATGGCTACACCTTC. Encoded protein: CASSDRGYGYTF.

The chain uses TRBV19 and TRBJ2-1; TRBD2 is a possible D gene (5 bases). V was shortened by 7 bases and J by 0 bases, with 22 bases between the two germline ends. Germline assignment: CDR1 LNHDA and CDR2 SQIVND (reference sequence). The CDR3 extends over 18 amino acids. Here the CDR3 reads CASTPHRSQGGSYNEQFF. For the CDR3, the DNA is TGTGCCAGTACCCCCCACAGAAGCCAAGGAGGCTCCTACAATGAGCAGTTCTTC.

Only a few counts were recorded for this clonotype. This sequence joins TRBV7-2 and TRBJ2-4; 8 bases fit TRBD2. Germline V gene data show CDR1 as SGHTA and CDR2 as FQGNSA. After removal of 5 bases from V and 4 bases from J, the junction contained 10 bases not matched to a gene. The CDR3 length is 16 residues. CDR3 DNA sequence: TGTGCCAGCAGCACAATGGCGGGGGGAGGTAAAAACATTCAGTACTTC. This codes for CASSTMAGGGKNIQYF.

The chain combines TRBV7-9 with TRBJ2-5, with 7 bases that match TRBD2. The CDR3 length is 16 residues. Trimming at V came to 2 bases and at J to 5 bases, leaving 11 bases not matched to a gene. CDR1 is SEHNR, CDR2 FQNEAQ, per germline (reference sequence). CDR3 sequence (DNA): TGTGCCAGCAGCTTAAGGGAGGGCCAAATTTTGGAGACCCAGTACTTC. The encoded protein is CASSLREGQILETQYF. The entire variable domain, with the rest obtained from reference TRBV7-9 and TRBJ2-5, is as follows: DTGVSQNPRHKITKRGQNVTFRCDPISEHNRLYWYRQTLGQGPEFLTYFQNEAQLEKSRLLSDRFSAERPKGSFSTLEIQRTEQGDSAMYLCASSLREGQILETQYFGPGTRLLVL.

This clonotype appeared a single time. The chain carries TRBV12-3 or TRBV12-4 and TRBJ2-1; 11 positions agree with TRBD2. Germline trimming cut 5 bases from V and 7 bases from J; bases unmatched to any gene: 10. The CDR3 extends over 16 amino acids. CDR3 residues: CASSEATSGISNEQFF. The DNA of the CDR3 is TGTGCCAGCAGTGAAGCGACTAGCGGGATAAGTAATGAGCAGTTCTTC.

The chain recombines TRBV18 with TRBJ1-2; 9 bases agree with TRBD1. The ends lost 6 bases at V and 4 bases at J; junction bases unmatched: 9. The germline CDR1 and CDR2 sequences are KGHSH and LQKENI. This CDR3 comprises 15 residues. CDR3 residues: CASSPWTGDSYGYTF. CDR3 DNA sequence: TGTGCCAGCTCCCCCTGGACAGGGGATAGCTATGGCTACACCTTC.

The chain employs TRBV7-3 and TRBJ2-3; 7 nucleotides line up with TRBD2. The CDR3 contains 14 residues. Germline V lookup: CDR1 SGHTA, CDR2 FQGTGA. Trimming removed 0 bases from V and 6 bases from J; junction bases left unmatched: 3. CDR3 protein: CASSLTTSPDTQYF. CDR3 sequence (DNA): TGTGCCAGCAGCTTAACGACTAGCCCGGATACGCAGTATTTT. Filled out from reference TRBV7-3 and TRBJ2-3, the complete variable domain reads GAGVSQTPSNKVTEKGKYVELRCDPISGHTALYWYRQSLGQGPEFLIYFQGTGAADDSGLPNDRFFAVRPEGSVSTLKIQRTERGDSAVYLCASSLTTSPDTQYFGPGTRLTVL.

The gene calls are TRBV7-2 and TRBJ2-3, with 8 bases matching TRBD2. The CDR3 contains 17 residues. Germline CDR1 reads SGHTA; CDR2 reads FQGNSA. With V trimmed by 5 bases and J by 1 base, 11 bases remained unmatched. The CDR3 bases are TGTGCCAGCAGCCCAAGTTTCTCGGGGGGGGGCACAGATACGCAGTATTTT. Translating it yields CASSPSFSGGGTDTQYF.